This TCR beta chain was identified in a study of early T cells in non-severe SARS-CoV-2 infection. This clonotype was observed many times. TCRdb redid the calling of the 5' RACE reads with MiXCR, one entry per CDR3 protein. The profile covers some 30,000 distinct CDR3 sequences, with 3.5% to 5% appearing a single time and over 5% taken by the ten largest. CDR3 length equals 15 residues. The V segment lost 4 bases and the J segment 6 bases; nucleotides outside the gene matches: 10. Germline values: CDR1 SGDLS, CDR2 YYNGEE. The specimen sequenced was whole blood. This TCR came from an adult who was a healthcare worker with PCR-confirmed SARS-CoV-2 infection or an uninfected control (not recorded which). The gene calls are TRBV9 and TRBJ2-1; the match to TRBD2 covers 7 bases. The CDR3 DNA reads TGTGCCAGCAGCCCAAACGTGCGGGGGTCCAATGAGCAGTTCTTC. Translating it yields CASSPNVRGSNEQFF.